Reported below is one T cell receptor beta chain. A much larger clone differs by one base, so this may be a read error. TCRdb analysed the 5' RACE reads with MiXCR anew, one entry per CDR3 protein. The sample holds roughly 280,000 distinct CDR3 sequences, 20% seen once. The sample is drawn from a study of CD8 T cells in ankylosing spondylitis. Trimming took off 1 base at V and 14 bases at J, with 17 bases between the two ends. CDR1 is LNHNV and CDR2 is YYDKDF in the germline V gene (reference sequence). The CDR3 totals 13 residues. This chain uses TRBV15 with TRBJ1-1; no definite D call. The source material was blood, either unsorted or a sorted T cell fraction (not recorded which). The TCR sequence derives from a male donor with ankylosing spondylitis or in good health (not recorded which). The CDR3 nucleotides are TGTGCCACCAGCAGAGGGACGGCCCCTGAGCGGTTCTTT. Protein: CATSRGTAPERFF.